The clone carrying this T cell receptor beta chain was seen a handful of times. Through a sample-barcoded 5' primer and a J-beta primer mix, a second PCR was run for about 6 to 11 cycles. TCRdb reprocessed the 5' RACE reads via MiXCR and lists one record per CDR3 protein. The data hold 800,000 to 950,000 distinct CDR3 sequences, with around 29% observed a single time. This sample is part of a study of blood T cells in healthy people across ages. V was clipped by 4 bases and J by 0 bases, with 3 bases between them. The CDR3 is 13 amino acids. Separately, the same data were catalogued under a study of T cells of mothers and their children. As that report states: Each donor was one of three healthy Caucasian mothers or one of their six children. According to the study, all extracted RNA entered cDNA synthesis at about 1.6 ug per 15 ul.

The receptor comes from a woman aged 40 to 55 in good health. The specimen was blood. The chain links TRBV12-3 or TRBV12-4 to TRBJ1-4, with D uncertain. The CDR3 region has the DNA TGTGCCAGCAGTTATACAACTAATGAAAAACTGTTTTTT. It encodes CASSYTTNEKLFF.